The 2 T cell receptor beta chains given below trace back to one sample, sequenced in a study of T-cell memory formation after mild COVID-19. Using its own MiXCR run on the 5' RACE reads, TCRdb lists one record per CDR3 protein. Of roughly 350,000 distinct CDR3 sequences detected, under 25% appear once; the ten largest clones hold around an eighth. The source material was PBMCs or a T cell subset sorted from them (not recorded which). These receptor sequences come from an adult woman who had mild COVID-19 (a few samples of this study predate the infection). Cell type and time point are not known.

This clonotype was seen only a few times. The gene calls are TRBV7-9 and TRBJ2-7; D call uncertain. With 5 bases removed from V and 3 bases from J, the gap between germline ends came to 8 bases. Germline values: CDR1 SEHNR, CDR2 FQNEAQ (reference sequence). The CDR3 length is 12 residues. CDR3 in amino acids: CASSLENYEQYF. The CDR3 nucleotides are TGTGCCAGCAGCCTCGAGAACTACGAGCAGTACTTC. Full variable domain (missing parts from reference TRBV7-9 and TRBJ2-7): DTGVSQNPRHKITKRGQNVTFRCDPISEHNRLYWYRQTLGQGPEFLTYFQNEAQLEKSRLLSDRFSAERPKGSFSTLEIQRTEQGDSAMYLCASSLENYEQYFGPGTRLTVT.

The CDR3 nucleotides read TGCGCCAGCAGCCCCACCGTGGGCAGGGGGGGCGAGCAGTACTTC. It yields the protein CASSPTVGRGGEQYF. The chain is built from TRBV4-1 and TRBJ2-7; perhaps D is TRBD1 or TRBD2 (7 bases each). The CDR3 totals 15 residues. V was clipped by 4 bases and J by 6 bases, with 19 bases between them. The V gene's germline CDR1 is MGHRA and CDR2 YSYEKL.